Listed here is a single T cell receptor (beta chain). Its antigen is currently unknown. This entry belongs to a study of OX40 agonist ivuxolimab in advanced cancers. About the study: Cohort: 80% to 85% men, mean age approximately 64, aged roughly 23 to 79.

Study results and caveats: Low normalized T-cell clonal expansion also characterized some of the nonresponders.

V was pared by 1 base and J by 0 bases, with 1 base of the junction left unmatched. CDR1 and CDR2 (germline): LNHNV, YYDKDF (reference sequence). CDR3 size: 16 residues. TCRdb's copy holds only in-frame clones and misses some; the assay was immunoSEQ multiplex PCR. The sample holds approximately 27,000 clones, around 80% seen once. This rearrangement joins TRBV15 to TRBJ2-7; 12 positions match TRBD1. This TCR was sampled from an adult with an advanced solid tumor such as melanoma, head and neck, liver or kidney cancer. Sequenced material: CD4+ or CD8+ T cells sorted from blood, taken in a trial of the OX40 agonist ivuxolimab. CDR3 amino acids: CATSRGDRGHSYEQYF. The CDR3 DNA sequence: TGTGCCACCAGCAGAGGGGACAGGGGGCACTCCTACGAGCAGTACTTC.